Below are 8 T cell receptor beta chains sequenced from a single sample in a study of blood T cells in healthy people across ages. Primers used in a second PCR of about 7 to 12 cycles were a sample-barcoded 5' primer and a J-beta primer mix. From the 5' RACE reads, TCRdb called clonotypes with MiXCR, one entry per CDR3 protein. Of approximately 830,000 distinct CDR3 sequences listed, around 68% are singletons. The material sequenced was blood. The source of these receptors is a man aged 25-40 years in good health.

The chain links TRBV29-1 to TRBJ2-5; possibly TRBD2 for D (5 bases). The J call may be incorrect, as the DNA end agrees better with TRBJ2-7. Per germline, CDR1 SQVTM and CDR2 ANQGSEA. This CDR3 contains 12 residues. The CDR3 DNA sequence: TGCAGCGTAGAGGGCCGAGACAACGAGCAGTACTTC. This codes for CSVEGRDNEQYF.

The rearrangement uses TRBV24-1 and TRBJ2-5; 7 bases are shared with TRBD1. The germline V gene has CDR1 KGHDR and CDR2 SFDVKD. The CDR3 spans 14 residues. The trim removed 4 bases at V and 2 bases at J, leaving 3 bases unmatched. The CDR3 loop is CATSDRDRQETQYF. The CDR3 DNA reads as TGTGCCACCAGTGACAGGGACAGACAAGAGACCCAGTACTTC.

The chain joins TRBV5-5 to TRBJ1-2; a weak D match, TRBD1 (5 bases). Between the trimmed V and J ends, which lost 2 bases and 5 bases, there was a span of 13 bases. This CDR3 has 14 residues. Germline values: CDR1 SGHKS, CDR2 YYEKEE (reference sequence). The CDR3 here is CASSFLGDVYGYTF. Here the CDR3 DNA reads TGTGCCAGCAGCTTTCTGGGGGATGTATATGGCTACACCTTC.

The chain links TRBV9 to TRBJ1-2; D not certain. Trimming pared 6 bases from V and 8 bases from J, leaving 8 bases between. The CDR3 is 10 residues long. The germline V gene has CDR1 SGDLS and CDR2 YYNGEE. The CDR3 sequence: CASNGQGYTF. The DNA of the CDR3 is TGTGCCAGCAATGGGCAGGGCTACACCTTC.

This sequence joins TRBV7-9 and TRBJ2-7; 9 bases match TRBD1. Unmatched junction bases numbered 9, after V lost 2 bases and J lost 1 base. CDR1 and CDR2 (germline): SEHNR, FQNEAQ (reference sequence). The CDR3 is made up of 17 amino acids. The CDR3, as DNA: TGTGCCAGCAGCTTACCCAAAACAGGGGGCGATTCCTACGAGCAGTACTTC. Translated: CASSLPKTGGDSYEQYF.

DNA for the CDR3: TGTGCCAGCGGTAGCGGGGGGGCCAGCAATGAGCAGTTCTTC. Amino acid sequence: CASGSGGASNEQFF. The rearrangement joins TRBV7-3 to TRBJ2-1; 11 bases are a match to TRBD2. Per germline, CDR1 SGHTA and CDR2 FQGTGA. Trimming at V came to 8 bases and at J to 6 bases, leaving 6 bases not matched to a gene. The CDR3 spans 14 residues.

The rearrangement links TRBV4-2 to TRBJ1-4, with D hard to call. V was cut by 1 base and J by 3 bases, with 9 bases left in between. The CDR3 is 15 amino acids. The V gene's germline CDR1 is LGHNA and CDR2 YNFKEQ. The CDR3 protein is CASSQGTEANEKLFF. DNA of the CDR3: TGTGCCAGCAGCCAAGGAACGGAGGCTAATGAAAAACTGTTTTTT.

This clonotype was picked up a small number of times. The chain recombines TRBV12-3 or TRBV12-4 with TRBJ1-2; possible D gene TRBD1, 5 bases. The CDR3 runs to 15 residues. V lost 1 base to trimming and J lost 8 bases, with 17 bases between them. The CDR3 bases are TGTGCCAGCAGTTTAGTAGGTGTGGAGGGGAGCGGCTACACCTTC. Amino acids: CASSLVGVEGSGYTF.